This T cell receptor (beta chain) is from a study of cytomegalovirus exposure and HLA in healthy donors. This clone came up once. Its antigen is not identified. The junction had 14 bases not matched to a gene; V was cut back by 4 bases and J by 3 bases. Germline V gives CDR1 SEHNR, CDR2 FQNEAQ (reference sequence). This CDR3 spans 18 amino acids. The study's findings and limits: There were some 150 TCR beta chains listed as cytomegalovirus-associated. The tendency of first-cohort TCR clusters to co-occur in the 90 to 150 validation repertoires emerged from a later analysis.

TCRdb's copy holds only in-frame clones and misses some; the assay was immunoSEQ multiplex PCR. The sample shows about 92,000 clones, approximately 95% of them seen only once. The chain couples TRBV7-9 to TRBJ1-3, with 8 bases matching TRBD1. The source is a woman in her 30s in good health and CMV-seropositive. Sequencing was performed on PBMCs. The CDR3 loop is CASSSDLEDRVFGNTIYF. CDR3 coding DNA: TGTGCCAGCAGCTCGGACTTAGAGGACAGGGTTTTTGGAAACACCATATATTTT.